This T cell receptor (beta chain) is from a study of T-cell reconstitution after alpha-beta-depleted transplantation in children. TCRbeta library preparation incorporated unique molecular identifiers. Each CDR3 protein gets one entry after TCRdb re-called the PCR reads with MiXCR. The sample records some 440,000 distinct CDR3 sequences, roughly 16% being singletons. The CDR3 runs to 13 residues. CDR1 MNHEY and CDR2 SVGEGT come from the germline V gene. Trimming cost V 6 bases and J 2 bases, with 11 bases left between them. Study-level results: The authors attributed T-cell counts and diversity one year after transplant mostly to newly produced T cells.

This clonotype occurred a few times. The target antigen is unknown. Sequences were derived from PBMCs, mostly from graft donor cells, sampled 360 days after TCRalphabeta/CD19-depleted stem cell transplant. This chain uses TRBV6-2 or TRBV6-3 with TRBJ2-7; perhaps TRBD2 as D (6 bases). This TCR came from a boy under two years old who had a stem cell transplant for Wiskott-Aldrich syndrome, so the T cells may come from the graft donor. The CDR3 sequence is CASSIGGTYEQYF. DNA for the CDR3: TGTGCCAGCAGCATAGGAGGGACCTACGAGCAGTACTTC.